This T cell receptor beta chain is drawn from a study of naive and memory T cell subsets. There are 15 residues in the CDR3. Germline V gene lookup returns CDR1 MNHNY and CDR2 SVGAGI (reference sequence). V lost 6 bases to trimming and J lost 0 bases, with 12 bases between them. Both TRBC1 and TRBC2 were covered by a beta constant-region primer of two equimolar oligonucleotides. TCRdb recomputed calls from the UMI-ligation and nested PCR reads with MiXCR, one row per CDR3 protein. This sample has tens of thousands of distinct CDR3 sequences; over 7% occur once, and the top ten carry 1.5% to 2%. The clonotype was recovered from a human donor in good health. The material sequenced was central memory CD4+ T cells from blood. J is TRBJ1-3 and V is TRBV6-6, with TRBD1 as a possible D gene (6 bases). CDR3 coding DNA: TGTGCCAGCAGCCCGAAGGGGGGCTCTGGAAACACCATATATTTT. Its protein is CASSPKGGSGNTIYF.